Below are 24 T cell receptor beta chains sequenced from a single sample in a study of blood T cell repertoires in COVID-19. Here immunoSEQ multiplex PCR was the method, and the copy in TCRdb shows in-frame clones only, minus some. The sample lists 220,000 or so clones, about 90% occurring once. The sequenced sample was PBMCs or T cells enriched from blood (not recorded which). The source of these receptors is a man aged 25-45 years who had been exposed to COVID-19.

The gene calls are TRBV4-1 and TRBJ2-1, with 7 bases identical to TRBD1. The V and J ends lost 2 bases and 4 bases, in that order; junction bases with no gene match: 2. This CDR3 has 14 residues. Germline loops: CDR1 MGHRA, CDR2 YSYEKL. CDR3 in amino acids: CASSQPGQYNEQFF. CDR3 nucleotide sequence: TGCGCCAGCAGCCAACCGGGACAGTACAATGAGCAGTTCTTC.

V gene TRBV5-1 combines with J gene TRBJ2-1; no reliable D call. From germline, CDR1 is SGHRS and CDR2 YFSETQ. The length of the CDR3 is 13 residues. The V end lost 0 bases, the J end lost 7 bases, and 8 bases lay between the germline ends. The CDR3 sequence: CASSLATANEQFF. CDR3 DNA sequence: TGCGCCAGCAGCTTGGCCACTGCGAATGAGCAGTTCTTC.

The genes are TRBV2 and TRBJ1-2; D unresolved. Trimming cost V 6 bases and J 2 bases, with 10 bases left between them. Germline V gene data show CDR1 as SNHLY and CDR2 as FYNNEI. The CDR3 totals 13 residues. The CDR3 DNA follows: TGTGCCAGCAGCGGGCGGGCCAACTATGGCTACACCTTC. As protein: CASSGRANYGYTF.

The chain couples TRBV3-1 (or the pseudogene TRBV3-2) to TRBJ1-1; 7 bases are shared with TRBD1. This CDR3 has 12 amino acids. With 5 bases clipped from V and 3 bases from J, the junction kept 0 bases outside the gene matches. Germline values: CDR1 LGHDT, CDR2 YNNKEL (reference sequence). CDR3 region: CASSTGDTEAFF. The DNA of the CDR3 is TGTGCCAGCAGCACAGGGGACACTGAAGCTTTCTTT.

Comments on this clone: The junction shows a germline mismatch at one end, possibly a read error. The rearrangement uses TRBV19 and TRBJ1-3, with TRBD1 matching 9 bases. This CDR3 has 15 residues. The V gene's germline CDR1 is LNHDA and CDR2 SQIVND (reference sequence). The DNA for the CDR3 is TGTGCCAGTAGGGAGGGACAGGGCTCTCGAAACACCATATATTTT. It yields the protein CASREGQGSRNTIYF. The whole variable domain, remainder taken from reference TRBV19 and TRBJ1-3, is DGGITQSPKYLFRKEGQNVTLSCEQNLNHDAMYWYRQDPGQGLRLIYYSQIVNDFQKGDIAEGYSVSREKKESFPLTVTSAQKNPTAFYLCASREGQGSRNTIYFGEGSWLTVV.

Points on this clone: The sample carries other DNA sequences with the same CDR3. The chain combines TRBV5-4 with TRBJ2-5; D possibly corresponds to TRBD2 (6 bases). Germline CDR1 is SGHNT and CDR2 is YYREEE (reference sequence). Trimming cost V 0 bases and J 5 bases, with 8 bases left between them. The CDR3 spans 13 residues. Here the CDR3 DNA reads TGTGCCAGCAGCTTGGCTGGGGGGGAGACCCAGTACTTC. This sequence encodes CASSLAGGETQYF.

In nucleotides, the CDR3 is TGTGCCAGCAGTTCCGACAGGGGAAAAGAGACCCAGTACTTC. It yields the protein CASSSDRGKETQYF. J is TRBJ2-5 and V is TRBV7-2, with 8 bases lining up with TRBD1. With 6 bases clipped from V and 3 bases from J, the junction kept 6 bases outside the gene matches. The V gene's germline CDR1 is SGHTA and CDR2 FQGNSA. The CDR3 loop spans 14 amino acids. The variable domain in full, completed from reference TRBV7-2 and TRBJ2-5, reads GAGVSQSPSNKVTEKGKDVELRCDPISGHTALYWYRQSLGQGLEFLIYFQGNSAPDKSGLPSDRFSAERTGGSVSTLTIQRTQQEDSAVYLCASSSDRGKETQYFGPGTRLLVL.

The chain uses TRBV3-1 (or the pseudogene TRBV3-2) and TRBJ1-2; 7 nucleotides line up with TRBD1. The CDR3 sequence is 15 residues long. The V gene's germline CDR1 is LGHDT and CDR2 YNNKEL (reference sequence). V shed 5 bases, J shed 0 bases, and the junction held 6 bases outside the gene matches. The CDR3: CASSKGQTANYGYTF. The DNA of the CDR3 is TGTGCCAGCAGCAAGGGACAGACAGCTAACTATGGCTACACCTTC.

The chain employs TRBV3-1 (or the pseudogene TRBV3-2) and TRBJ1-5; perhaps TRBD1 as D (6 bases). The CDR3 runs 15 residues. Trimming pared 5 bases from V and 4 bases from J, leaving 15 bases between. Germline V gene sequence: CDR1 LGHDT, CDR2 YNNKEL (reference sequence). The CDR3 coding sequence is TGTGCCAGCAGCTTTACACAGGGTAAGAATCAGCCCCAGCATTTT. Protein: CASSFTQGKNQPQHF.

The gene calls are TRBV3-1 (or the pseudogene TRBV3-2) and TRBJ1-2; a possible D gene is TRBD1 (5 bases). The V gene lost 0 bases and the J gene lost 6 bases, with 23 bases spanning the gap. Germline CDR1 reads LGHDT; CDR2 reads YNNKEL (reference sequence). The CDR3 extends over 18 amino acids. The CDR3 DNA reads as TGTGCCAGCAGCCAAGATTTGACAGCGAGCCTATCCTTTGATGGCTACACCTTC. This codes for CASSQDLTASLSFDGYTF.

This clone turned up a few times. The chain carries TRBV14 and TRBJ2-7, with 11 bases matching TRBD1. The J segment lost 5 bases and the V segment lost 5 bases, leaving 8 bases of the junction unmatched. CDR1 and CDR2 from the germline V gene are SGHDN and FVKESK. The CDR3 runs to 15 residues. The CDR3 DNA sequence: TGTGCCAGCAGCTCACGGACAGGGGGCTACGACGAGCAGTACTTC. This sequence encodes CASSSRTGGYDEQYF. The full variable domain, its missing parts supplied by reference TRBV14 and TRBJ2-7, is EAGVTQFPSHSVIEKGQTVTLRCDPISGHDNLYWYRRVMGKEIKFLLHFVKESKQDESGMPNNRFLAERTGGTYSTLKVQPAELEDSGVYFCASSSRTGGYDEQYFGPGTRLTVT.

A few counts support this clone. The rearrangement uses TRBV9 and TRBJ1-2; no clear D gene. Per the germline V gene, CDR1 is SGDLS and CDR2 is YYNGEE. Trimming removed 0 bases at V and 7 bases at J, with 13 bases between. The length of the CDR3 is 14 residues. The CDR3 loop is CASSVGPGSSGYTF. CDR3 DNA sequence: TGTGCCAGCAGCGTAGGCCCGGGGAGTAGTGGCTACACCTTC.

The chain joins TRBV20-1 to TRBJ1-1; D is possibly TRBD1 (6 bases). V was cut by 6 bases and J by 13 bases, with 15 bases left in between. This CDR3 is 10 amino acids long. Germline V gene sequence: CDR1 DFQATT, CDR2 SNEGSKA (reference sequence). The CDR3 region has the DNA TGCAGTGCGAGGGACAATGAAAGTTTCTTT. As protein: CSARDNESFF.

The chain carries TRBV9 and TRBJ2-3, with D perhaps TRBD2 (7 bases). The germline CDR1 and CDR2 sequences are SGDLS and YYNGEE. This CDR3 contains 16 residues. V was trimmed by 0 bases and J by 4 bases, leaving 15 bases between them. The CDR3 nucleotides read TGTGCCAGCAGCGTAGGAATGAGGGGGGGCGCAGATACGCAGTATTTT. Amino acid sequence: CASSVGMRGGADTQYF. The whole variable domain, filled in from reference TRBV9 and TRBJ2-3, reads DSGVTQTPKHLITATGQRVTLRCSPRSGDLSVYWYQQSLDQGLQFLIQYYNGEERAKGNILERFSAQQFPDLHSELNLSSLELGDSALYFCASSVGMRGGADTQYFGPGTRLTVL.

CDR3 residues: CASSAYGVYNEQFF. CDR3 nucleotide sequence: TGTGCCAGCAGCGCATACGGGGTATACAATGAGCAGTTCTTC. V is TRBV9 and J is TRBJ2-1; TRBD2 is a possible D gene (5 bases). CDR1 SGDLS and CDR2 YYNGEE come from the germline V gene. Trimming removed 3 bases at V and 4 bases at J, with 11 bases between. The CDR3 loop spans 14 amino acids.

This clone was counted a few times. The V and J genes are TRBV2 and TRBJ1-1, with D unresolved. The CDR3 is made up of 12 amino acids. Germline V CDR1 and CDR2: SNHLY, FYNNEI. Trimming removed 8 bases at V and 6 bases at J, with 13 bases between. This chain's CDR3 is CASWGREAEAFF. CDR3 nucleotides: TGTGCCAGCTGGGGAAGGGAGGCTGAAGCTTTCTTT.

The chain has TRBV18 and TRBJ1-5; 7 nucleotides line up with TRBD1. Germline CDR1 KGHSH, CDR2 LQKENI. Germline trimming cut 4 bases from V and 5 bases from J; bases unmatched to any gene: 5. The CDR3 sequence is 14 residues long. DNA for the CDR3: TGTGCCAGCTCACTACTCGACAGGGATCAGCCCCAGCATTTT. Translating it yields CASSLLDRDQPQHF.

The genes are TRBV7-3 and TRBJ2-1; TRBD2 aligns across 8 bases. Trimming at V came to 0 bases and at J to 5 bases, leaving 6 bases not matched to a gene. Germline CDR1 SGHTA, CDR2 FQGTGA. The CDR3 runs to 16 residues. The CDR3 loop reads CASSLTGRGGDNEQFF. CDR3 DNA sequence: TGTGCCAGCAGCTTAACCGGACGGGGGGGAGACAATGAGCAGTTCTTC.

The chain combines TRBV15 with TRBJ1-5; D is unclear. Looked up from germline, CDR1 is LNHNV and CDR2 is YYDKDF (reference sequence). V was clipped by 1 base and J by 6 bases, with 13 bases between them. The CDR3 sequence is 15 residues long. The chain's CDR3 is CATSRARDDTQPQHF. CDR3 nucleotides: TGTGCCACCAGCAGAGCCCGGGATGATACTCAGCCCCAGCATTTT.

The CDR3 protein is CASSPRGGTDTQYF. For the CDR3, the DNA is TGTGCCAGCAGCCCGCGGGGAGGCACAGATACGCAGTATTTT. The chain joins TRBV2 to TRBJ2-3; possible D gene TRBD2, 6 bases. Per germline, CDR1 SNHLY and CDR2 FYNNEI. V lost 6 bases and J 1 base, leaving 11 bases between the germline ends. The CDR3 loop spans 14 amino acids.

The genes are TRBV7-2 and TRBJ1-2, with 10 bases identical to TRBD1. Germline loops: CDR1 SGHTA, CDR2 FQGNSA. The V gene end was trimmed by 5 bases and the J gene end by 8 bases; junction bases not matched to a gene: 14. This CDR3 is built from 16 residues. CDR3 DNA sequence: TGTGCCAGCAGCCCAACTACGGACAGGGGGTTGGGGGGCTACACCTTC. It yields the protein CASSPTTDRGLGGYTF.

The chain uses TRBV7-2 and TRBJ1-2; D is unclear. Trimming shortened V by 5 bases and J by 5 bases, and 9 bases separated the two germline ends. The CDR3 is 12 residues long. CDR1 and CDR2 from the germline V gene are SGHTA and FQGNSA. The CDR3 region is CASSPTRYGYTF. For the CDR3, the DNA is TGTGCCAGCAGCCCAACCCGGTATGGCTACACCTTC.

CDR3 residues: CASSFTGGETGELFF. In nucleotides, the CDR3 is TGTGCCAGCAGCTTCACAGGGGGAGAGACCGGGGAGCTGTTTTTT. The chain uses TRBV7-6 and TRBJ2-2; 8 bases match TRBD1. The CDR3 has 15 residues. J lost 5 bases, V lost 3 bases, and 5 bases had no gene match. CDR1 is SGHVS and CDR2 is FNYEAQ in the germline V gene.

The J gene is TRBJ2-5, the V gene TRBV7-9, with a possible D match to TRBD2 (5 bases). In germline, CDR1 is SEHNR, CDR2 FQNEAQ (reference sequence). This CDR3 has 16 amino acids. Trimming took 1 base from V and 4 from J, leaving 16 bases between them. CDR3 sequence: CASSLGDWTVAETQYF. The CDR3 DNA follows: TGTGCCAGCAGCTTAGGTGACTGGACTGTCGCAGAGACCCAGTACTTC.